One sample yielded the 17 T cell receptor beta chains listed below, sequenced in a study of T cells after yellow fever vaccination. TCRdb processed the 5' RACE reads anew with MiXCR; each CDR3 protein has one entry. Here the sample spans 300,000 to 350,000 distinct CDR3 sequences, 3% to 4.5% being singletons. Material: PBMCs, obtained 5 days after the yellow fever booster vaccination. These receptors were taken from a young man who received the YFV17D yellow fever vaccine.

This clonotype was observed a few times. The gene calls are TRBV6-1 and TRBJ1-2; 8 bases are a match to TRBD1. J gave up 3 bases and V 1 base, and 1 base lay outside the gene matches. Germline V gene data show CDR1 as MNHNS and CDR2 as SASEGT. CDR3 length: 14 amino acids. The CDR3 nucleotides read TGTGCCAGCAGTGAAGACAGGGGGGACTATGGCTACACCTTC. Translated, it gives CASSEDRGDYGYTF.

This chain links TRBV7-2 with TRBJ2-1, with TRBD2 identical over 7 bases. Germline V gene lookup returns CDR1 SGHTA and CDR2 FQGNSA. The CDR3 runs to 15 residues. V gave up 1 base and J gave up 3 bases; unmatched junction bases: 3. The CDR3 reads CASSLDPGGYNEQFF. For the CDR3, the DNA is TGTGCCAGCAGCTTAGATCCGGGAGGCTACAATGAGCAGTTCTTC.

This clonotype was picked up a small number of times. The CDR3 sequence: CASSQNVDYHNEQFF. In DNA form, the CDR3 reads TGTGCCAGCAGCCAAAACGTCGACTACCACAATGAGCAGTTCTTC. V gene TRBV5-4 combines with J gene TRBJ2-1; a weak D match, TRBD2 (5 bases). V was clipped by 4 bases and J by 5 bases, with 16 bases between them. This CDR3 has 15 amino acids. Germline CDR1 reads SGHNT; CDR2 reads YYREEE (reference sequence).

This chain joins TRBV5-6 and TRBJ2-3; possible D gene TRBD2, 6 bases. Trimming took off 4 bases at V and 0 bases at J, with 18 bases between the two ends. The CDR3 is 17 residues long. Germline V gene sequence: CDR1 SGHDT, CDR2 YYEEEE. The CDR3 sequence: CASSNAGAGSSTDTQYF. DNA for the CDR3: TGTGCCAGCAGCAACGCCGGGGCCGGGAGTAGCACAGATACGCAGTATTTT.

This clonotype appeared many times. The chain employs TRBV7-2 and TRBJ2-2, with unresolved D. The V and J ends lost 4 bases and 7 bases respectively, with 13 bases between them. The CDR3 contains 14 residues. Per germline, CDR1 SGHTA and CDR2 FQGNSA. CDR3 amino acids: CASSSFPSGGELFF. CDR3 DNA: TGTGCCAGCAGCTCCTTCCCGAGTGGCGGGGAGCTGTTTTTT.

Many counts were recorded for this clonotype. The chain joins TRBV5-1 to TRBJ2-1, with 8 bases lining up with TRBD1. Germline V CDR1 and CDR2: SGHRS, YFSETQ. The CDR3 extends over 14 amino acids. Trimming removed 4 bases from V and 4 bases from J; junction bases left unmatched: 4. CDR3 in DNA: TGCGCCAGCAGCCCGGGACAGGTTTACAATGAGCAGTTCTTC. Amino acids: CASSPGQVYNEQFF. The entire variable domain, with the rest obtained from reference TRBV5-1 and TRBJ2-1, is as follows: KAGVTQTPRYLIKTRGQQVTLSCSPISGHRSVSWYQQTPGQGLQFLFEYFSETQRNKGNFPGRFSGRQFSNSRSEMNVSTLELGDSALYLCASSPGQVYNEQFFGPGTRLTVL.

The gene calls are TRBV5-1 and TRBJ2-7; 8 bases map to TRBD1. The CDR3 length is 16 residues. V lost 0 bases to trimming and J lost 4 bases; unmatched junction nucleotides: 9. Germline V gene lookup returns CDR1 SGHRS and CDR2 YFSETQ. DNA for the CDR3: TGCGCCAGCAGCTTGGATCCGGGACAGGATGTTTACGAGCAGTACTTC. This encodes CASSLDPGQDVYEQYF.

This clonotype was seen many times. The chain is built from TRBV4-3 and TRBJ2-5; 14 nucleotides align to TRBD2. Losses at the gene ends were 3 bases for V and 4 bases for J; bases not matched to a gene: 1. The CDR3 is 15 amino acids. The germline gives CDR1 LGHNA, CDR2 YSLEER. CDR3 sequence reads: CASSQGTSGGETQYF. CDR3 bases: TGCGCCAGCAGCCAGGGGACTAGCGGGGGAGAGACCCAGTACTTC.

This clonotype came up many times. The chain couples TRBV6-2 or TRBV6-3 to TRBJ2-1; 11 bases line up with TRBD2. V shed 0 bases and J 5 bases; nucleotides not matched to a gene: 9. This CDR3 is 18 amino acids long. The V gene's germline CDR1 is MNHEY and CDR2 SVGEGT. CDR3 loop: CASSYSASGGRRNNEQFF. In DNA form, the CDR3 reads TGTGCCAGCAGTTACTCTGCTAGCGGGGGGAGGAGGAACAATGAGCAGTTCTTC.

The V and J genes are TRBV4-1 and TRBJ2-7, with 7 bases matching TRBD2. V trimming: 0 bases; J trimming: 2 bases; junction bases outside the gene matches: 7. Germline loops: CDR1 MGHRA, CDR2 YSYEKL. CDR3 size: 16 residues. CDR3 region: CASSQDLGGGTYEQYF. CDR3 DNA sequence: TGCGCCAGCAGCCAAGATCTTGGCGGGGGTACCTACGAGCAGTACTTC.

There are many counts of this clonotype. The V gene is TRBV11-2, the J gene TRBJ1-2, with D tentatively TRBD1 (5 bases). The CDR3 covers 14 residues. Trimming removed 4 bases from V and 4 bases from J, with 13 bases in between. Germline CDR1 and CDR2: SGHAT and FQNNGV. This CDR3 reads CASSSQAGSYGYTF. The CDR3 coding sequence is TGTGCCAGCAGCTCCCAAGCAGGGTCCTATGGCTACACCTTC.

This clonotype has only a few counts. This chain uses TRBV5-1 with TRBJ2-7, with no clear D. V shed 5 bases and J shed 5 bases, with 23 bases lying between them. Germline V lookup: CDR1 SGHRS, CDR2 YFSETQ. CDR3 length: 16 amino acids. The DNA for the CDR3 is TGCGCCAGCAGTCTGGGTTTGGCTTCCCTCTGGGACGAGCAGTACTTC. Translated, it gives CASSLGLASLWDEQYF.

J is TRBJ2-7 and V is TRBV12-1; the table's D call of TRBD1 was not tested on the DNA. TRBV12-1 is a pseudogene locus. This CDR3 spans 17 amino acids. CDR3 sequence (DNA): TGTGCCAGCACCCCCAACCCACAGGGGCCTAAACCTTACGAGCAGTACTTC. It translates to CASTPNPQGPKPYEQYF.

This clonotype was picked up many times. V gene TRBV5-1 combines with J gene TRBJ2-3; D is perhaps TRBD2 (6 bases). CDR3 length: 15 amino acids. The germline V and J ends were trimmed by 0 bases and 1 base, with 9 bases remaining between them. Germline CDR1 and CDR2: SGHRS and YFSETQ. DNA for the CDR3: TGCGCCAGCAGCTTGGGGAGGGGAGGCACAGATACGCAGTATTTT. Translated, it gives CASSLGRGGTDTQYF.

The chain has TRBV4-1 and TRBJ1-2; tentative D call: TRBD1 (5 bases). Trimming took 3 bases from V and 4 from J, leaving 21 bases between them. The CDR3 runs 17 residues. Per germline, CDR1 MGHRA and CDR2 YSYEKL. DNA for the CDR3: TGCGCCAGCAGCCATCCTTCCGGGACGGGAACCTCCTATGGCTACACCTTC. Encoded protein: CASSHPSGTGTSYGYTF.

The chain is built from TRBV28 and TRBJ1-2, with a tentative D call TRBD1 (6 bases). The CDR3 loop spans 13 amino acids. The germline V gene has CDR1 MDHEN and CDR2 SYDVKM. Trimming took 6 bases from V and 3 from J, leaving 11 bases between them. The CDR3 is CASRLDRHYGYTF. CDR3 DNA: TGTGCCAGCAGATTGGACAGACACTATGGCTACACCTTC.

This chain connects TRBV5-1 to TRBJ2-7; a weak D match, TRBD1 (5 bases). The CDR3 extends over 14 amino acids. Deletions cut 1 base from V and 2 bases from J, with 10 bases between. Per germline, CDR1 SGHRS and CDR2 YFSETQ. The CDR3 DNA reads as TGCGCCAGCAGCTTGTCGGACAATGCCTACGAGCAGTACTTC. Translated: CASSLSDNAYEQYF.